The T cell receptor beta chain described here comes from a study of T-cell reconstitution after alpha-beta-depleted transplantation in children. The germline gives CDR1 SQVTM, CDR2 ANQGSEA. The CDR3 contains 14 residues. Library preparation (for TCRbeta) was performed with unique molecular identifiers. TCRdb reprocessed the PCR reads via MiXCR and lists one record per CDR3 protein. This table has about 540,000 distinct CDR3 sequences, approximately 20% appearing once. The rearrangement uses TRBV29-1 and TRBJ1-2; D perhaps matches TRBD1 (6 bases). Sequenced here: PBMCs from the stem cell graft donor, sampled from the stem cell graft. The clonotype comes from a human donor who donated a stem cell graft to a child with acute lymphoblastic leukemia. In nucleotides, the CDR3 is TGCACCCCCATCTCAGGGGAAGTCTACTATGGCTACACCTTC. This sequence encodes CTPISGEVYYGYTF.